These 17 T cell receptor beta chains were sequenced from one sample in a study of T cells after somatic rescue of genetic block. Profiled with immunoSEQ multiplex PCR; TCRdb holds only in-frame clones, not every one. Of around 100,000 clones detected, 85% to 95% appear once; the ten largest clones hold roughly 1.5%. Sequencing used peripheral blood mononuclear cells (PBMCs). All receptors derive from a woman aged 18-29 years.

The CDR3 DNA reads as TGTGCCACCAGCAGAGATCTAGTAAGGGACAGATTTTTAGTTGCTTTCTTT. Its protein is CATSRDLVRDRFLVAFF. The chain links TRBV15 to TRBJ1-1; 7 positions match TRBD1. The germline V gene has CDR1 LNHNV and CDR2 YYDKDF (reference sequence). The junction had 18 bases not matched to a gene; V was cut back by 0 bases and J by 11 bases. This CDR3 is built from 17 residues.

V and J are TRBV5-1 and TRBJ2-5; D remains unclear. This CDR3 contains 10 residues. V lost 8 bases, J lost 0 bases, and 2 bases lay in between. The V gene's germline CDR1 is SGHRS and CDR2 YFSETQ. The CDR3 region has the DNA TGCGCCAGAAACCAAGAGACCCAGTACTTC. It encodes CARNQETQYF.

V gene TRBV9 combines with J gene TRBJ2-7; the D is unclear. CDR3 size: 14 residues. Trimming stripped 0 bases from V and 3 bases from J, with 10 bases between. Germline V gene data show CDR1 as SGDLS and CDR2 as YYNGEE. In nucleotides, the CDR3 is TGTGCCAGCAGCGTAGAGGTCGGGCTCTACGAGCAGTACTTC. Protein product: CASSVEVGLYEQYF.

The J gene is TRBJ2-7, the V gene TRBV14, with a possible D match to TRBD1 (5 bases). The CDR3 runs 13 residues. With 2 bases removed from V and 11 bases from J, the gap between germline ends came to 16 bases. Per germline, CDR1 SGHDN and CDR2 FVKESK. The CDR3 region has the DNA TGTGCCAGCAGCCAAATCGTAGGGGCCCCAAAGTACTTC. Its protein product is CASSQIVGAPKYF.

The chain has TRBV4-3 and TRBJ2-4, with 7 bases lining up with TRBD1. The CDR3 sequence is 14 residues long. Germline CDR1 reads LGHNA; CDR2 reads YSLEER. V lost 1 base and J lost 8; bases outside the gene matches: 5. CDR3 bases: TGCGCCAGCAGCCAAGGACAGGGATCGTACATTCAGTACTTC. This translates into CASSQGQGSYIQYF.

The V gene is TRBV7-9, the J gene TRBJ1-1, with D possibly being TRBD1 (6 bases). Germline-derived CDR1 and CDR2 are SEHNR and FQNEAQ (reference sequence). The germline V and J ends were trimmed by 3 bases and 6 bases, with 14 bases remaining between them. This CDR3 contains 14 residues. CDR3: CASSFRTGRAEAFF. The CDR3 bases are TGTGCCAGCAGCTTTCGAACAGGGCGTGCTGAAGCTTTCTTT.

V usage is TRBV9 and J usage is TRBJ2-4; TRBD1 might be the D (5 bases). V lost 3 bases and J 5 bases, leaving 6 bases between the germline ends. The CDR3 consists of 12 residues. The germline gives CDR1 SGDLS, CDR2 YYNGEE. As DNA, the CDR3 is TGTGCCAGCAGCGAGGGGCAAAACATTCAGTACTTC. Its translation is CASSEGQNIQYF.

The chain couples TRBV4-2 to TRBJ1-3; D gene ambiguous. Looked up from germline, CDR1 is LGHNA and CDR2 is YNFKEQ. This CDR3 spans 16 amino acids. V gave up 2 bases and J gave up 0 bases, with 11 bases separating them. CDR3 nucleotide sequence: TGTGCCAGCAGCCAAAACCCACGTTCCTCTGGAAACACCATATATTTT. It codes for CASSQNPRSSGNTIYF.

The CDR3 DNA is TGCAGCGTTGAATCCCCTTCCGGGACAGGGAGAAGCAATGAGCAGTTCTTC. Residues: CSVESPSGTGRSNEQFF. V is TRBV29-1 and J is TRBJ2-1; 9 nucleotides line up with TRBD1. Germline V gene data show CDR1 as SQVTM and CDR2 as ANQGSEA. Germline trimming cut 2 bases from V and 6 bases from J; bases unmatched to any gene: 14. The CDR3 consists of 17 residues.

This clone was found once. The chain recombines TRBV6-1 with TRBJ2-3; 8 bases fit TRBD2. Germline CDR1 reads MNHNS; CDR2 reads SASEGT. V trimming: 3 bases; J trimming: 4 bases; junction bases outside the gene matches: 9. The CDR3 has 16 residues. The CDR3 sequence is CASSENRGGRADTQYF. CDR3 bases: TGTGCCAGCAGTGAGAATCGGGGGGGCAGGGCAGATACGCAGTATTTT.

On this clone itself: Other DNA sequences in this sample translate to the same CDR3. This chain's CDR3 is CASSVEGGSYNEQFF. DNA for the CDR3: TGTGCCAGCAGCGTAGAAGGGGGATCCTACAATGAGCAGTTCTTC. The chain couples TRBV9 to TRBJ2-1; D possibly corresponds to TRBD1 (6 bases). Germline-derived CDR1 and CDR2 are SGDLS and YYNGEE. This CDR3 is 15 amino acids long. The V and J ends lost 0 bases and 1 base respectively, with 8 bases between them.

The rearrangement joins TRBV15 to TRBJ1-2, with 9 bases that match TRBD1. The CDR3 sequence is 16 residues long. The germline V gene has CDR1 LNHNV and CDR2 YYDKDF (reference sequence). Germline trimming cut 0 bases from V and 6 bases from J; bases unmatched to any gene: 8. The CDR3 here is CATSRDRRGTGHGYTF. The CDR3 bases are TGTGCCACCAGCAGAGACCGGCGTGGGACAGGGCATGGCTACACCTTC.

The rearrangement uses TRBV4-2 and TRBJ2-2; perhaps TRBD1 as D (5 bases). In germline, CDR1 is LGHNA, CDR2 YNFKEQ. V gave up 0 bases and J gave up 5 bases, with 16 bases separating them. The CDR3 runs 17 residues. For the CDR3, the DNA is TGTGCCAGCAGCCAAGATCGTGCAGGGAAGTCGACCGGGGAGCTGTTTTTT. This codes for CASSQDRAGKSTGELFF.

V and J are TRBV11-2 and TRBJ1-6; weak D call: TRBD1 (5 bases). V gave up 2 bases and J gave up 7 bases, with 9 bases separating them. Looked up from germline, CDR1 is SGHAT and CDR2 is FQNNGV. The CDR3 runs to 14 residues. The CDR3: CASSLMGTNSPLHF. DNA for the CDR3: TGTGCCAGCAGCTTAATGGGGACCAATTCACCCCTCCACTTT.

The chain links TRBV11-2 to TRBJ1-2; 9 nucleotides align to TRBD1. CDR3 length: 16 residues. Germline CDR1 SGHAT, CDR2 FQNNGV. Trimming took 4 bases from V and 0 from J; bases not matched to a gene: 6. Here the CDR3 reads CASSSTGGLSNYGYTF. DNA for the CDR3: TGTGCCAGCAGCTCGACAGGGGGTTTATCTAACTATGGCTACACCTTC. Filled out from reference TRBV11-2 and TRBJ1-2, the complete variable domain reads EAGVAQSPRYKIIEKRQSVAFWCNPISGHATLYWYQQILGQGPKLLIQFQNNGVVDDSQLPKDRFSAERLKGVDSTLKIQPAKLEDSAVYLCASSSTGGLSNYGYTFGSGTRLTVV.

The table lists this clone with a count of one. V usage is TRBV7-9 and J usage is TRBJ2-2, with D possibly TRBD1 on 5 matching bases. Trimming took off 7 bases at V and 7 bases at J, with 16 bases between the two ends. CDR1 is SEHNR, CDR2 FQNEAQ, per germline (reference sequence). The CDR3 totals 14 residues. For the CDR3, the DNA is TGTGCCAGCACTAACCACGCTCAGGGCGGGGAGCTGTTTTTT. It translates to CASTNHAQGGELFF.

The chain couples TRBV6-1 to TRBJ2-5, with TRBD1 identical over 9 bases. The germline CDR1 and CDR2 sequences are MNHNS and SASEGT. Trimming cost V 0 bases and J 0 bases; bases outside gene matches: 2. This CDR3 is 16 amino acids long. CDR3 loop: CASSEAGTGYQETQYF. The CDR3 nucleotides are TGTGCCAGCAGTGAAGCGGGGACAGGGTACCAAGAGACCCAGTACTTC.